This TCR beta chain was obtained from a study of PD-L1 blockade in urothelial cancer. Study at large: Analyses used blood from 3 weeks (second dose) and 6 weeks after treatment start.

Spike-ins of synthetic TCR analog templates went into each PCR. Libraries were prepared by immunoSEQ multiplex PCR; TCRdb keeps only in-frame clonotypes and omits some of them. The repertoire holds 85,000 to 95,000 clones, with around 90% as singletons. Time point specified: pretreatment peripheral blood. The germline V gene has CDR1 MGHRA and CDR2 YSYEKL. Trimming took off 0 bases at V and 0 bases at J, with 6 bases between the two ends. The length of the CDR3 is 14 residues. Notes on this clone: What it binds is not known.

Study results and limitations: Enhanced expansion of tumor-associated blood clones at 3 weeks characterized durable-benefit patients.

The material was PBMCs, obtained around atezolizumab (anti-PD-L1) treatment. The gene calls are TRBV4-1 and TRBJ2-7, with D unclear. The clonotype comes from a man in his sixties with urothelial cancer. The CDR3 DNA is TGCGCCAGCAGCCAAGAAACAAGCTCCTACGAGCAGTACTTC. It yields the protein CASSQETSSYEQYF.